This T cell receptor (beta chain) was sequenced for a study of blood T cell repertoires in COVID-19. Per the germline V gene, CDR1 is LGHNA and CDR2 is YNFKEQ. Trimming took 3 bases from V and 9 from J; bases not matched to a gene: 9. This CDR3 has 15 residues. Authors' analysis steps: Reference gene primer amplification in the assay estimated nucleated cell counts. Generated by immunoSEQ multiplex PCR, the TCRdb table keeps only in-frame clones and is missing some. V, J and clone size reflect that table, while D and trimming were determined from the DNA. Of fewer than 80,000 clones listed, roughly 92% are singletons.

The rearrangement joins TRBV4-2 to TRBJ2-1, with 9 bases matching TRBD2. The sample was peripheral blood. The sequence derives from a human donor in a cohort sampled during active COVID-19. The CDR3 DNA sequence: TGTGCCAGCAGCCAGGGACTAGCTTTCCCCAGTGAGCAGTTCTTC. Translated, it gives CASSQGLAFPSEQFF.